This TCR beta chain was identified in a study of cytomegalovirus exposure and HLA in healthy donors. The PCR ran on 60 Vbeta and 13 Jbeta primers. In the authors' methods: Approximately 12 million of 80 million or so unique TCR beta chains were shared, per a later count. Assay: immunoSEQ multiplex PCR; the TCRdb copy retains only in-frame clones and omits some. The V and J calls and clone size are taken from that table; D and trimming were inferred from the DNA. The sample comprises 110,000 or so clones, around 70% of which are singletons, and roughly 4.2% rests with the top ten. Regarding the study as a whole: In vitro work confirmed that three CMV-associated chains recognize CMV antigens. Per a prior analysis, the majority of TCR beta V segments were productive roughly 90% or roughly 30% of the time. Sequencing likely produced, as an artifact, a cluster of highly shared sequence variants.

Remarks on this clone: Antigen specificity is unknown.

This TCR was recovered from a woman between 35 and 50 years old in good health and CMV-seropositive. Sequencing was performed on PBMCs.

DNA of the CDR3: TGCAGCGTTGGGGACTCCCGGAGACAAGAGACCCAGTACTTC. This encodes CSVGDSRRQETQYF. The chain joins TRBV29-1 to TRBJ2-5, with D possibly TRBD2 on 6 matching bases. The ends were cut back, 4 bases at V and 2 bases at J, with 14 bases in the middle. Germline V lookup: CDR1 SQVTM, CDR2 ANQGSEA. The CDR3 covers 14 residues.